This T cell receptor beta chain was recorded in a study of Tregs in tolerant kidney transplant recipients. Whole-study context: The nonmyeloablative bone marrow transplants came from related graft donors, with transient mixed chimerism.

Repertoires were generated with immunoSEQ multiplex PCR, while TCRdb's copy carries only in-frame clones and drops some. The sample carries 110,000 or so clones, 85% to 90% recorded once. This CDR3 has 12 amino acids. V lost 5 bases to trimming and J lost 5 bases; unmatched junction nucleotides: 0. From germline, CDR1 is MDHEN and CDR2 SYDVKM. The study, taken as a whole, reports: Few patients were studied, so findings need validation in larger groups. Some patients' samples used different primers over time, so nucleotide sequences weren't comparable. No direct test of biological reproducibility was done here.

On this clone itself: Its antigen is not identified.

The input for sequencing was CD4+ T cells from blood, taken before the transplant. This clonotype was obtained from a human donor who received a combined kidney and bone marrow transplant. The chain couples TRBV28 to TRBJ1-2; 9 bases are a match to TRBD1. The DNA for the CDR3 is TGTGCCAGCAGTGACAGGGGGTATGGCTACACCTTC. Protein: CASSDRGYGYTF.